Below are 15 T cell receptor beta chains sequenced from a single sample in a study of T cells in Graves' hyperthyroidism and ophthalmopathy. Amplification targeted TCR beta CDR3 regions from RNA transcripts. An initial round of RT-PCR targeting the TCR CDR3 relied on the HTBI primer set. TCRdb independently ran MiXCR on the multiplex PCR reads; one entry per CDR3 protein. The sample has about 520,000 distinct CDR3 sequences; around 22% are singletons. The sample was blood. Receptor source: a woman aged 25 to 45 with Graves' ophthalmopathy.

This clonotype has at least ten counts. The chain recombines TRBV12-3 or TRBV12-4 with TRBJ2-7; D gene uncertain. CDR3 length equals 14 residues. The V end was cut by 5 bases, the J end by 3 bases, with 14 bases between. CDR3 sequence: CASSPTTQSYEQYF. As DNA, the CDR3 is TGTGCCAGCAGTCCCACAACACAGAGCTACGAGCAGTACTTC.

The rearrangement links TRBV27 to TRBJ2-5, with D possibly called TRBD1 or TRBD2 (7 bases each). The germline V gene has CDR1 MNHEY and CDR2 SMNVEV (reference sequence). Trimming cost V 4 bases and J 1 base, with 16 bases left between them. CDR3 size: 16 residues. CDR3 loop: CASSSGGQSIQETQYF. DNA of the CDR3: TGTGCCAGCAGTTCGGGGGGACAGTCTATCCAAGAGACCCAGTACTTC.

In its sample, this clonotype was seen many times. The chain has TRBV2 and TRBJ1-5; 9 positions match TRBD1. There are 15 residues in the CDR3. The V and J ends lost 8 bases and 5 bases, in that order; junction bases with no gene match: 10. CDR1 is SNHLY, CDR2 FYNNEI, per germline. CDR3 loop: CASGGGQGRHQPQHF. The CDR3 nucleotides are TGTGCCAGCGGGGGGGGACAGGGTAGACATCAGCCCCAGCATTTT.

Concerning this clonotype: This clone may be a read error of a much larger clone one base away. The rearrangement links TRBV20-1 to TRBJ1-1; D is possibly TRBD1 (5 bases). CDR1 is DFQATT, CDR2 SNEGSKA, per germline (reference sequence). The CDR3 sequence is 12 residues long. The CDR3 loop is CSAPDSNTEACF. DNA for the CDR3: TGCAGTGCTCCAGACAGTAACACTGAAGCTTGCTTT.

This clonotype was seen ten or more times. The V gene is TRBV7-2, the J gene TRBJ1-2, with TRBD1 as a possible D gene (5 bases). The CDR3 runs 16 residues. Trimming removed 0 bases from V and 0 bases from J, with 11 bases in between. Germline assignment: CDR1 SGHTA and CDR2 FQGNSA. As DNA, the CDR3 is TGTGCCAGCAGCTTAGCGGTGAGGGGCACTAACTATGGCTACACCTTC. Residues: CASSLAVRGTNYGYTF.

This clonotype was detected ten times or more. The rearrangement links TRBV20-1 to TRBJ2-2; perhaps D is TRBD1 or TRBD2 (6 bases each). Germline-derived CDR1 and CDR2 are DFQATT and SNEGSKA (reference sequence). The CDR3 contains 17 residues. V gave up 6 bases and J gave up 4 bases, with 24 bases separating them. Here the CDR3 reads CSAVDRSGALGTGELFF. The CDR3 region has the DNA TGCAGTGCCGTCGATCGATCGGGGGCGCTTGGCACCGGGGAGCTGTTTTTT.

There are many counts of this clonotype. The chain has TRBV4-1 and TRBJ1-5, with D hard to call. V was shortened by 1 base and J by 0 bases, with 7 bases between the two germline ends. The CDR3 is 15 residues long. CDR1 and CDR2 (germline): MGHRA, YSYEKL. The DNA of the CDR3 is TGCGCCAGCAGCCAAGGATTTTATAGCAATCAGCCCCAGCATTTT. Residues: CASSQGFYSNQPQHF.

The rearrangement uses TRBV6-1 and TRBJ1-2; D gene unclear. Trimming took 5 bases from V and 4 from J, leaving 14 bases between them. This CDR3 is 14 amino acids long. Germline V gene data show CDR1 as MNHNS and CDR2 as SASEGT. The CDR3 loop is CASSMTSVGYGYTF. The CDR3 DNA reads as TGTGCCAGCAGTATGACCAGTGTAGGCTATGGCTACACCTTC.

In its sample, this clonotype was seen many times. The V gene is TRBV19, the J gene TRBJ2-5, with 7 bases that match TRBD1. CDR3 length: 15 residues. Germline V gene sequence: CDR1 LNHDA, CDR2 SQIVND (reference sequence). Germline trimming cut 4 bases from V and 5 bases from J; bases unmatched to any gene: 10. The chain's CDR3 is CASSTRQGIGETQYF. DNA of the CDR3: TGTGCCAGTAGTACCCGACAGGGTATAGGGGAGACCCAGTACTTC.

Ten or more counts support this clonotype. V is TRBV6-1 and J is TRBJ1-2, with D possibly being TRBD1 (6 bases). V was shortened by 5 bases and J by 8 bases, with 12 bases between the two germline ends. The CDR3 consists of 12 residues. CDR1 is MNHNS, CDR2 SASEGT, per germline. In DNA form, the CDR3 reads TGTGCCAGCAGTACCAACAGGGACGGCTACACCTTC. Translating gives CASSTNRDGYTF.

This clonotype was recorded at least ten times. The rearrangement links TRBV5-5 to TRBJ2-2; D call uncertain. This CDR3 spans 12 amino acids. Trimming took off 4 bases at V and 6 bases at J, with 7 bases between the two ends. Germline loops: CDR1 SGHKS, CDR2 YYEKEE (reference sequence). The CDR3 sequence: CASSPKAGELFF. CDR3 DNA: TGTGCCAGCAGCCCTAAGGCCGGGGAGCTGTTTTTT.

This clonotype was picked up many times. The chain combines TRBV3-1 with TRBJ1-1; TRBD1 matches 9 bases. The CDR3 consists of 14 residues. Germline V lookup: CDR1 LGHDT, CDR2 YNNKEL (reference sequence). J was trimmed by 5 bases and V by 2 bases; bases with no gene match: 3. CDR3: CASSQRDRETEAFF. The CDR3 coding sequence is TGTGCCAGCAGCCAACGGGACAGGGAGACTGAAGCTTTCTTT.

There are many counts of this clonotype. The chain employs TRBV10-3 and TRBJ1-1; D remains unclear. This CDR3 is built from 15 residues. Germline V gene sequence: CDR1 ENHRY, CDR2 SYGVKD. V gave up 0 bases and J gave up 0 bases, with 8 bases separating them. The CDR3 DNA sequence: TGTGCCATCAGTGAGTCGACGGATTTGAACACTGAAGCTTTCTTT. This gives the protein CAISESTDLNTEAFF.

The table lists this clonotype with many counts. The CDR3 region has the DNA TGTGCCGGGGGACGGCTTCACGAGCAGTACTTC. Amino acid sequence: CAGGRLHEQYF. The chain uses TRBV30 and TRBJ2-7; D may correspond to TRBD1 or TRBD2 (5 bases each). Germline-derived CDR1 and CDR2 are GTSNPN and SVGIG (reference sequence). Between the trimmed V and J ends, which lost 8 bases and 5 bases, there was a span of 13 bases. The CDR3 runs 11 residues.

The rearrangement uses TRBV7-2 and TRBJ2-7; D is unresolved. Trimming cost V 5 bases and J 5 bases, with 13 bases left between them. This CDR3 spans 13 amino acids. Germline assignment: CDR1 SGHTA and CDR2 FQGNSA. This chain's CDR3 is CASSKPPVNEQYF. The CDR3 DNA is TGTGCCAGCAGCAAGCCGCCGGTTAACGAGCAGTACTTC.